This paragraph reports one T cell receptor (beta chain). The data were obtained in a study of shared clonotypes between healthy human individuals. TCRdb's table, derived via immunoSEQ multiplex PCR, lists solely in-frame clones and lacks some. The repertoire includes about 300,000 clones, approximately 79% of them detected once, and around a tenth sits in the top ten. The clonotype was recovered from a man aged 25-45 years in good health. The sample consisted of memory CD4+ T cells sorted from blood. As for subset: CD45RA-negative fraction.

The CDR3 sequence is CASSFGTSGSERQFF. CDR3 DNA sequence: TGCGCCAGCAGCTTCGGGACTAGCGGGAGTGAGAGGCAGTTCTTC. The chain carries TRBV5-1 and TRBJ2-1; TRBD2 matches at 14 bases. The V gene's germline CDR1 is SGHRS and CDR2 YFSETQ. V shed 2 bases and J 12 bases; nucleotides not matched to a gene: 7. The CDR3 runs to 15 residues.